The 32 T cell receptor beta chains below come from one sample, sequenced in a study of T cell changes during pregnancy in multiple sclerosis. Libraries were prepared by immunoSEQ multiplex PCR; TCRdb keeps only in-frame clonotypes and omits some of them. Of under 90,000 clones listed, approximately 93% are singletons. Source: peripheral blood, taken in the second trimester of pregnancy. The receptors shown here come from a female donor in good health, enrolled as a control in a pregnancy study.

The CDR3 protein is CASSLIGTEVPRGYTF. The CDR3 bases are TGTGCCAGCAGCTTAATTGGTACTGAGGTTCCTAGAGGCTACACCTTC. The V call is TRBV7-9, the J call TRBJ1-2; no clear D gene. The CDR3 loop spans 16 amino acids. V was shortened by 2 bases and J by 8 bases, with 21 bases between the two germline ends. Per germline, CDR1 SEHNR and CDR2 FQNEAQ (reference sequence).

This sequence joins TRBV6-1 and TRBJ2-5; D may be TRBD2 (5 bases). Trimming stripped 1 base from V and 4 bases from J, with 13 bases between. Germline values: CDR1 MNHNS, CDR2 SASEGT. The CDR3 runs 15 residues. The CDR3 DNA follows: TGTGCCAGCAGTGAAGTGCGGGCCAGACGAGAGACCCAGTACTTC. Translation: CASSEVRARRETQYF.

V usage is TRBV18 and J usage is TRBJ2-1; TRBD2 matches at 9 bases. This CDR3 is 16 amino acids long. With 2 bases clipped from V and 5 bases from J, the junction kept 7 bases outside the gene matches. Germline CDR1 KGHSH, CDR2 LQKENI. The CDR3 here is CASSPVRLAVDNEQFF. The CDR3 nucleotides read TGTGCCAGCTCACCAGTCAGACTAGCGGTCGACAATGAGCAGTTCTTC.

This chain links TRBV5-6 with TRBJ2-1; 9 positions agree with TRBD2. V dropped 3 bases and J dropped 3; count of bases not matched to a gene: 7. CDR1 SGHDT and CDR2 YYEEEE come from the germline V gene. There are 16 residues in the CDR3. The CDR3 is CASSSGREGRYNEQFF. The CDR3 coding sequence is TGTGCCAGCAGCTCCGGGCGGGAGGGCCGCTACAATGAGCAGTTCTTC.

V gene TRBV5-4 combines with J gene TRBJ2-7, with 8 bases identical to TRBD1. Per the germline V gene, CDR1 is SGHNT and CDR2 is YYREEE (reference sequence). V was clipped by 1 base and J by 4 bases; unmatched bases: 7. This CDR3 is built from 15 residues. CDR3 sequence (DNA): TGTGCCAGCAGCTTGAGTGACAGGGGTCGGTACGAGCAGTACTTC. Its protein is CASSLSDRGRYEQYF.

The chain joins TRBV4-2 to TRBJ2-2; D is perhaps TRBD2 (6 bases). The germline V gene encodes CDR1 LGHNA and CDR2 YNFKEQ. V was shortened by 0 bases and J by 3 bases, with 20 bases between the two germline ends. The CDR3 extends over 19 amino acids. CDR3 amino acids: CASSQDVVNREEYTGELFF. CDR3 nucleotide sequence: TGTGCCAGCAGCCAAGATGTCGTGAATAGGGAGGAATACACCGGGGAGCTGTTTTTT.

This sequence joins TRBV7-9 and TRBJ2-2; perhaps TRBD1 as D (5 bases). Germline lookup yields CDR1 SEHNR and CDR2 FQNEAQ (reference sequence). This CDR3 region has 14 residues. Deletions cut 7 bases from V and 6 bases from J, with 15 bases between. This CDR3 is CASTPWAQAGELFF. In DNA, the CDR3 is TGTGCCAGCACCCCGTGGGCACAGGCCGGGGAGCTGTTTTTT.

This clone is a singleton in its sample. The V gene is TRBV2, the J gene TRBJ2-3, with 8 bases that match TRBD2. V shed 3 bases and J 3 bases; nucleotides not matched to a gene: 17. Germline CDR1 reads SNHLY; CDR2 reads FYNNEI. The CDR3 has 19 amino acids. For the CDR3, the DNA is TGTGCCAGCAGTGAGGTCAGAACGGCGGGAGGTGGGAAAACAGATACGCAGTATTTT. It translates to CASSEVRTAGGGKTDTQYF.

The rearrangement joins TRBV19 to TRBJ1-3; no clear D gene. Germline V lookup: CDR1 LNHDA, CDR2 SQIVND (reference sequence). Deletions cut 6 bases from V and 2 bases from J, with 11 bases between. The CDR3 is 14 amino acids. As DNA, the CDR3 is TGTGCCAGTAGGGCCGACTTACCTGGAAACACCATATATTTT. This gives the protein CASRADLPGNTIYF. Full variable domain (outside the CDR3, taken from reference TRBV19 and TRBJ1-3): DGGITQSPKYLFRKEGQNVTLSCEQNLNHDAMYWYRQDPGQGLRLIYYSQIVNDFQKGDIAEGYSVSREKKESFPLTVTSAQKNPTAFYLCASRADLPGNTIYFGEGSWLTVV.

This chain links TRBV6-1 with TRBJ2-7; 11 bases are a match to TRBD2. In germline, CDR1 is MNHNS, CDR2 SASEGT. The length of the CDR3 is 17 residues. Trimming at V came to 4 bases and at J to 1 base, leaving 9 bases not matched to a gene. This CDR3 is CASSGPLAGGLSYEQYF. The DNA for the CDR3 is TGTGCCAGCAGTGGCCCCTTAGCGGGAGGGTTATCCTACGAGCAGTACTTC.

This clone was detected only once. V gene TRBV29-1 combines with J gene TRBJ2-2, with D tentatively TRBD1 (6 bases). Germline-derived CDR1 and CDR2 are SQVTM and ANQGSEA. V lost 6 bases, J lost 3 bases, and 8 bases lay in between. The CDR3 runs 12 residues. The CDR3 is CSVTGYTGELFF. The DNA for the CDR3 is TGCAGCGTAACAGGGTACACCGGGGAGCTGTTTTTT.

V and J are TRBV6-6 and TRBJ1-1; D ambiguous. V lost 7 bases and J 0 bases, leaving 12 bases between the germline ends. CDR3 size: 14 residues. The germline CDR1 and CDR2 sequences are MNHNY and SVGAGI (reference sequence). The CDR3: CASTASGMNTEAFF. CDR3 nucleotides: TGTGCCAGCACCGCCAGCGGGATGAACACTGAAGCTTTCTTT.

This clone occurred once. This rearrangement joins TRBV6-1 to TRBJ2-2, with D possibly being TRBD2 (5 bases). The CDR3 sequence is 16 residues long. V lost 2 bases, J lost 0 bases, and 10 bases lay in between. In germline, CDR1 is MNHNS, CDR2 SASEGT. CDR3 region: CASSEWETTNTGELFF. DNA of the CDR3: TGTGCCAGCAGTGAATGGGAGACAACGAACACCGGGGAGCTGTTTTTT.

The chain employs TRBV7-2 and TRBJ2-7; TRBD2 is a possible D gene (6 bases). Germline CDR1 and CDR2: SGHTA and FQGNSA. V lost 1 base and J lost 8, with 18 bases in between. This CDR3 has 15 amino acids. CDR3 DNA: TGTGCCAGCAGCTTAGTTCCCCAGGGAGGCTCCAAGCAGTACTTC. Translation gives CASSLVPQGGSKQYF.

V is TRBV21-1 and J is TRBJ2-1; the table's D call, TRBD1, has no DNA check behind it. TRBV21-1 corresponds to a pseudogene. The CDR3 extends over 13 amino acids. The CDR3 region has the DNA TGTGCCAGCAGCAACGCACAGAACAATGAGCAGTTCTTC. Protein: CASSNAQNNEQFF.

J is TRBJ2-3 and V is TRBV28, with a weak D call TRBD2 (5 bases). V shed 6 bases and J shed 11 bases, with 18 bases lying between them. CDR3 length: 13 residues. Germline V gene sequence: CDR1 MDHEN, CDR2 SYDVKM. DNA of the CDR3: TGTGCCAGCAGGCCCCCGACCCCCGGGGAGCAGTATTTT. This sequence encodes CASRPPTPGEQYF.

The chain combines TRBV7-2 with TRBJ2-7; 9 nucleotides match TRBD2. Germline CDR1 SGHTA, CDR2 FQGNSA. The CDR3 runs to 15 residues. The V gene end was trimmed by 4 bases and the J gene end by 3 bases; junction bases not matched to a gene: 7. CDR3 sequence (DNA): TGTGCCAGCAGCTACGGAGCGGGAGGCCTCTACGAGCAGTACTTC. Protein: CASSYGAGGLYEQYF.

The chain employs TRBV20-1 and TRBJ2-7; D possibly corresponds to TRBD1 (5 bases). The CDR3 runs 11 residues. V lost 6 bases to trimming and J lost 4 bases, with 10 bases between them. Germline CDR1 and CDR2: DFQATT and SNEGSKA (reference sequence). The CDR3 sequence is CSAGRWYEQYF. CDR3 nucleotide sequence: TGCAGTGCGGGGCGCTGGTACGAGCAGTACTTC.

The V and J genes are TRBV5-1 and TRBJ2-6; 8 bases line up with TRBD1. The CDR3 runs 15 residues. The V gene end was trimmed by 4 bases and the J gene end by 3 bases; junction bases not matched to a gene: 3. The germline gives CDR1 SGHRS, CDR2 YFSETQ. CDR3 residues: CASSPDRGGANVLTF. CDR3 in DNA: TGCGCCAGCAGCCCCGACAGGGGTGGGGCCAACGTCCTGACTTTC.

This CDR3 is CASSPTAGDGNHPYEQYF. Here the CDR3 DNA reads TGTGCCTCCTCCCCGACAGCGGGAGATGGTAATCACCCCTACGAGCAGTACTTC. The chain carries TRBV7-5 and TRBJ2-7; the table names TRBD2, a call not compared with the DNA. TRBV7-5 is deemed a pseudogene. The CDR3 totals 18 residues.

This chain joins TRBV19 and TRBJ2-1, with D tentatively TRBD2 (6 bases). The CDR3 is 15 residues long. Germline V CDR1 and CDR2: LNHDA, SQIVND (reference sequence). Deletions cut 4 bases from V and 3 bases from J, with 13 bases between. The CDR3 sequence is CASSTGLTIYNEQFF. CDR3 in DNA: TGTGCCAGTAGTACGGGACTCACCATCTACAATGAGCAGTTCTTC.

This sequence joins TRBV29-1 and TRBJ1-4; no clear D. Germline V CDR1 and CDR2: SQVTM, ANQGSEA. The ends were cut back, 5 bases at V and 7 bases at J, with 8 bases in the middle. The CDR3 has 11 residues. The CDR3 DNA reads TGCAGCGTTCAGGAAGGTGAAAAACTGTTTTTT. This encodes CSVQEGEKLFF. Complete variable domain (other parts from reference TRBV29-1 and TRBJ1-4): SAVISQKPSRDICQRGTSLTIQCQVDSQVTMMFWYRQQPGQSLTLIATANQGSEATYESGFVIDKFPISRPNLTFSTLTVSNMSPEDSSIYLCSVQEGEKLFFGSGTQLSVL.

This clone was seen just once. V usage is TRBV10-3 and J usage is TRBJ2-1, with 7 nucleotides matching TRBD2. V lost 10 bases, J lost 0 bases, and 3 bases stayed unmatched. This CDR3 region has 13 residues. Germline V CDR1 and CDR2: ENHRY, SYGVKD. The CDR3 nucleotides are TGTGCCACCCAGCGGGACTCCTACAATGAGCAGTTCTTC. As protein: CATQRDSYNEQFF.

V gene TRBV7-9 combines with J gene TRBJ2-1; D not certain. CDR1 is SEHNR, CDR2 FQNEAQ, per germline (reference sequence). The CDR3 sequence is 14 residues long. Deletions cut 3 bases from V and 9 bases from J, with 15 bases between. CDR3 DNA sequence: TGTGCCAGCAGCTTCGGGTCCTCGCCTAGTGAGCAGTTCTTC. Translating it yields CASSFGSSPSEQFF.

This clone was seen just once. J is TRBJ2-6 and V is TRBV15, with a tentative D call TRBD1 (5 bases). Trimming removed 0 bases from V and 4 bases from J, with 13 bases in between. CDR3 length: 17 residues. CDR1 and CDR2 (germline): LNHNV, YYDKDF (reference sequence). The CDR3 DNA sequence: TGTGCCACCAGCAGAGAAGTCCTAGGGGCGGGGGCCAACGTCCTGACTTTC. This sequence encodes CATSREVLGAGANVLTF. Full variable domain (missing parts from reference TRBV15 and TRBJ2-6): DAMVIQNPRYQVTQFGKPVTLSCSQTLNHNVMYWYQQKSSQAPKLLFHYYDKDFNNEADTPDNFQSRRPNTSFCFLDIRSPGLGDTAMYLCATSREVLGAGANVLTFGAGSRLTVL.

J is TRBJ2-1 and V is TRBV2; TRBD2 matches 8 bases. Germline V lookup: CDR1 SNHLY, CDR2 FYNNEI. This CDR3 contains 12 residues. V gave up 7 bases and J gave up 9 bases; unmatched junction bases: 5. The CDR3 DNA sequence: TGTGCCAGCACCGGGACTAGGTTTGAGCAGTTCTTC. Its protein product is CASTGTRFEQFF.

V usage is TRBV28 and J usage is TRBJ2-3; tentative D call: TRBD1 (6 bases). The CDR3 runs to 17 residues. The germline V and J ends were trimmed by 6 bases and 0 bases, with 19 bases remaining between them. Germline V gene lookup returns CDR1 MDHEN and CDR2 SYDVKM. The CDR3 nucleotides read TGTGCCAGCAGCTATCATCGATCAGACAGGAGCACAGATACGCAGTATTTT. Translated: CASSYHRSDRSTDTQYF.

V is TRBV10-3 and J is TRBJ1-3; D unclear. Between the trimmed V and J ends, which lost 0 bases and 2 bases, there was a span of 11 bases. CDR1 and CDR2 from the germline V gene are ENHRY and SYGVKD. CDR3 length equals 16 residues. The CDR3 DNA is TGTGCCATCAGTGAGTCGGAGGGAGGCGCTGGAAACACCATATATTTT. Translating gives CAISESEGGAGNTIYF.

This sequence joins TRBV5-1 and TRBJ2-7; TRBD1 agrees at 9 bases. Germline CDR1 SGHRS, CDR2 YFSETQ. With V trimmed by 4 bases and J by 5 bases, 7 bases remained unmatched. The CDR3 covers 14 residues. This CDR3 is CASSGGQGSDEQYF. DNA of the CDR3: TGCGCCAGCAGCGGGGGACAGGGCTCTGACGAGCAGTACTTC.

The genes are TRBV28 and TRBJ1-1; D possibly corresponds to TRBD1 (6 bases). The CDR3 is 15 residues long. The germline V and J ends were trimmed by 6 bases and 5 bases, with 19 bases remaining between them. CDR1 is MDHEN, CDR2 SYDVKM, per germline. Here the CDR3 reads CASSITSSQGTEAFF. CDR3 coding DNA: TGTGCCAGCAGCATCACCTCGAGTCAGGGGACTGAAGCTTTCTTT.

This chain joins TRBV7-9 and TRBJ2-6, with unresolved D. Germline-derived CDR1 and CDR2 are SEHNR and FQNEAQ (reference sequence). V was shortened by 0 bases and J by 0 bases, with 12 bases between the two germline ends. The CDR3 runs 18 residues. The CDR3 protein is CASSLAGVSVSGANVLTF. The DNA for the CDR3 is TGTGCCAGCAGCTTAGCCGGAGTAAGCGTCTCTGGGGCCAACGTCCTGACTTTC.

The chain recombines TRBV19 with TRBJ2-7, with 7 bases fitting TRBD2. The ends lost 6 bases at V and 0 bases at J; junction bases unmatched: 8. There are 15 residues in the CDR3. From germline, CDR1 is LNHDA and CDR2 SQIVND (reference sequence). In nucleotides, the CDR3 is TGTGCCAGTAGATCTCTAGCGGAGGGCTCCTACGAGCAGTACTTC. Protein product: CASRSLAEGSYEQYF.